This T cell receptor beta chain was captured by sequencing in a study of regulatory T cells in long-lasting Graves disease. Time point: persistent/refractory GD, antithyroid drugs over 5 years with positive TRAb. Generation of the TCR library employed RNA extracted from PBMCs. Collection of peripheral blood (roughly 9.3 milliliters) was done using EDTA tubes. General study points: Persistent disease favored TRBV28, TRBJ1-2 and TRBJ2-5.

Concerning this clonotype itself: Its antigen is undetermined.

The CDR3 contains 15 residues. Germline V gene sequence: CDR1 MNHEY, CDR2 SMNVEV (reference sequence). Trimming stripped 6 bases from V and 1 base from J, with 14 bases between. Library construction for TCR beta used iRepertoire HTBI primers and Arm-PCR of CDR3 regions. TCRdb reanalysed the multiplex PCR reads using MiXCR and keeps one entry per CDR3 protein. The sample has hundreds of thousands of distinct CDR3 sequences; about 22% are singletons. V gene TRBV27 combines with J gene TRBJ2-3; D unresolved. The receptor comes from a female donor with Graves disease. The sample here was peripheral blood mononuclear cells (PBMCs), taken when the disease was refractory, from a patient treated with antithyroid drugs. CDR3 protein: CASSPPPPGTDTQYF. In DNA, the CDR3 is TGTGCCAGCAGCCCCCCACCCCCGGGCACAGATACGCAGTATTTT.